Here is one TCR beta chain with its context. No antigen is known for it. This record belongs to a study of T cells in Graves' hyperthyroidism and ophthalmopathy. Study at large: Peripheral blood was taken when the disease was first diagnosed, before any treatment began. Study results and caveats: Most expanded thyroid clonotypes above 0.001 also appeared in blood.

The TCR beta CDR3 regions underwent amplification using RNA transcripts as the source. During a first-round RT-PCR of the TCR CDR3, the HTBI primer set was used. TCRdb itself ran the multiplex PCR reads through MiXCR, one entry per CDR3 protein. In the table there are approximately 400,000 distinct CDR3 sequences, about 15% of which are singletons. Trimming pared 5 bases from V and 6 bases from J, leaving 14 bases between. Germline CDR1 MRHNA, CDR2 SNTAGT. The CDR3 is made up of 13 amino acids. Based on clinical symptoms, serum thyroxine and TRAb, thyroid ultrasound and orbital computed tomography, diagnoses were reached.

This rearrangement joins TRBV6-4 to TRBJ2-7; TRBD2 might be the D (7 bases). This TCR was sampled from a woman aged 55-75 years with Graves' hyperthyroidism. Sequencing was performed on blood. Here the CDR3 DNA reads TGTGCCAGCAGTTACCGGGGGGCCCTCGAGCAGTACTTC. This sequence encodes CASSYRGALEQYF.